This T cell receptor (beta chain) was captured by sequencing in a study of cytomegalovirus exposure and HLA in healthy donors. The PCR ran on 60 Vbeta and 13 Jbeta primers. Using immunoSEQ multiplex PCR, the repertoire was profiled, and TCRdb retains in-frame clones only, with some absent. The data show approximately 180,000 clones, 77% seen once. The table lists this clone with a few counts. CDR1 SGHTA and CDR2 FQGNSA come from the germline V gene. This CDR3 comprises 12 residues. Trimming took 0 bases from V and 11 from J; bases not matched to a gene: 2. The material sequenced was PBMCs. The receptor comes from a woman between 55 and 75 years old in good health and CMV-seropositive. The chain links TRBV7-2 to TRBJ2-5, with 8 bases aligning to TRBD2. The CDR3 DNA reads as TGTGCCAGCAGCTTAGCAGCGGGAGAGCAGTACTTC. Translating it yields CASSLAAGEQYF.